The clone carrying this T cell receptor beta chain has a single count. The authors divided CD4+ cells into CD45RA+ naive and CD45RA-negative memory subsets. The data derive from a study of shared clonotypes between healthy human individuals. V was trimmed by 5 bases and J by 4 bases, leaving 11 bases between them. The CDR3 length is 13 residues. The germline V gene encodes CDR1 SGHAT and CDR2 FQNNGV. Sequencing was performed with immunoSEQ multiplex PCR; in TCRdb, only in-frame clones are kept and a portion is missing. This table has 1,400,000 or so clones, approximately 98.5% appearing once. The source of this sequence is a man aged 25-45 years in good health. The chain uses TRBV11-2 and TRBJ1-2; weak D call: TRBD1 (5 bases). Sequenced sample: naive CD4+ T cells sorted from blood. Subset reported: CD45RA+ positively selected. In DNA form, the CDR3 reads TGTGCCAGCAGCGAAGGGCAGGGCTATGGCTACACCTTC. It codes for CASSEGQGYGYTF.